This TCR beta chain was captured by sequencing in a study of cytomegalovirus exposure and HLA in healthy donors. With regard to this clone: Its cognate antigen is unknown.

Researchers ran the PCR with 60 Vbeta and 13 Jbeta primers. Data came from immunoSEQ multiplex PCR; TCRdb stores just in-frame clones and leaves some out. Of about 130,000 clones listed, 65% to 85% were seen once; the top ten hold around 1.5%. General study points: According to a later analysis, donors in an Asian-associated ancestry cluster reportedly had fewer N-insertions than the approximately 720-donor mean.

The germline V gene has CDR1 SGHNT and CDR2 YYREEE (reference sequence). Trimming cost V 8 bases and J 7 bases, with 13 bases left between them. The CDR3 length is 13 residues. The receptor's source is a woman younger than 30 in good health and CMV-seronegative. The sample comprised PBMCs. This chain connects TRBV5-4 to TRBJ1-6; tentatively, D is TRBD1 (5 bases). CDR3 region: CASSQAINSPLHF. DNA for the CDR3: TGTGCCAGTTCACAGGCTATAAATTCACCCCTCCACTTT.